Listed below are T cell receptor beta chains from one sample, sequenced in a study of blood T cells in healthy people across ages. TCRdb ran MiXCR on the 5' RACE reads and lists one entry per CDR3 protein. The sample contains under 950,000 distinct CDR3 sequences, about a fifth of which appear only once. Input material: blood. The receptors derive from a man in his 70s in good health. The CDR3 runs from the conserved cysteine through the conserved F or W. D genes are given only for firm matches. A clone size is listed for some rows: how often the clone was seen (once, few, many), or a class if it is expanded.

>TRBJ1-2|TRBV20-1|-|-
CSAREPGTLLYGYTF
TGCAGTGCTAGAGAGCCGGGGACCCTACTCTATGGCTACACCTTC
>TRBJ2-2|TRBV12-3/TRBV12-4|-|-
CASSFGFSNTGELFF
TGTGCCAGCAGTTTTGGGTTTTCAAACACCGGGGAGCTGTTTTTT
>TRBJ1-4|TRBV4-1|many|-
CASGEEGGQPNEKLFF
TGCGCCAGCGGGGAGGAGGGAGGACAGCCTAATGAAAAACTGTTTTTT
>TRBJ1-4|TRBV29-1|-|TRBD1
CSGRQGGEKLFF
TGCAGCGGCAGACAGGGAGGGGAAAAACTGTTTTTT
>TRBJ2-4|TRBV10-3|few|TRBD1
CAISETGENIQYF
TGTGCCATCAGTGAAACAGGGGAGAACATTCAGTACTTC
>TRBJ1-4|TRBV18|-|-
CASSPPPGTNEKLFF
TGTGCCAGCTCACCACCGCCAGGGACTAATGAAAAACTGTTTTTT
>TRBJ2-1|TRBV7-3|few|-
CASSLRWEGARNEQFF
TGTGCCAGCAGCTTAAGGTGGGAGGGGGCCCGCAATGAGCAGTTCTTC
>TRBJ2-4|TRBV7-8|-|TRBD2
CASSPIPPGLAGLGDIQYF
TGTGCCAGCAGCCCTATTCCTCCGGGACTAGCGGGGCTAGGGGACATTCAGTACTTC
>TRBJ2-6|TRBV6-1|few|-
CASSPSGRRSGANVLTF
TGTGCCAGCAGTCCTTCCGGACGCCGCTCTGGGGCCAACGTCCTGACTTTC
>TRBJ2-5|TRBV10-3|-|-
CAIKAGSQETQYF
TGTGCCATCAAAGCAGGGTCCCAAGAGACCCAGTACTTC
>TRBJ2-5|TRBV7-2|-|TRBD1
CASSLAGSGQQETQYF
TGTGCCAGCAGCTTAGCGGGTTCGGGACAGCAAGAGACCCAGTACTTC
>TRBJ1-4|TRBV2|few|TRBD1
CASNRQGEREKLFF
TGTGCCAGCAACCGACAGGGGGAGCGTGAAAAACTGTTTTTT
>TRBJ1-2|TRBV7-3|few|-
CASSLTGEAGYTF
TGTGCCAGCAGCTTAACCGGGGAAGCGGGCTACACCTTC
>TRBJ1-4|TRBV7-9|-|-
CASSSQRAQNEKLFF
TGTGCCAGCAGCTCGCAACGGGCACAAAATGAAAAACTGTTTTTT
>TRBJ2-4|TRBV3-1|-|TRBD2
CASSQDRGGRGRNIQYF
TGTGCCAGCAGCCAAGATCGTGGGGGGAGGGGTAGGAACATTCAGTACTTC
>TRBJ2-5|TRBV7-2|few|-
CASSLSRGETQYF
TGTGCCAGCAGCTTATCGAGGGGAGAGACCCAGTACTTC
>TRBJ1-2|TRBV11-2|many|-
CASSLTSSGYTF
TGTGCCAGCAGCTTAACGAGTTCAGGCTACACCTTC
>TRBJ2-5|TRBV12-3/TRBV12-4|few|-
CASSLRGGLETQYF
TGTGCCAGCAGTCTCCGTGGGGGGCTCGAGACCCAGTACTTC
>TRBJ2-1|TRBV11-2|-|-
CASRSPGTDHNEQFF
TGTGCCAGCAGATCTCCGGGGACTGATCACAATGAGCAGTTCTTC
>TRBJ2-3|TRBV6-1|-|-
CASNKPDTQYF
TGTGCCAGCAATAAGCCGGATACGCAGTATTTT
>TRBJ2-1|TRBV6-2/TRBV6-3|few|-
CASRPAGTGVDEQFF
TGTGCCAGCAGACCGGCCGGGACCGGGGTCGATGAGCAGTTCTTC
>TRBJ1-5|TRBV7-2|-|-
CASSLAFLGNQPQHF
TGTGCCAGCAGCTTAGCCTTCCTAGGGAATCAGCCCCAGCATTTT
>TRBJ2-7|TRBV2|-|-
CASSEFSVGGGEQYF
TGTGCCAGCAGTGAATTTTCCGTGGGAGGAGGCGAGCAGTACTTC
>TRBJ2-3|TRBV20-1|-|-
CSASHTDTQYF
TGCAGTGCCTCCCACACAGATACGCAGTATTTT
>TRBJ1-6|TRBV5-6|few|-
CASSTTGAADNSPLHF
TGTGCCAGCAGCACTACGGGGGCAGCGGATAATTCACCCCTCCACTTT
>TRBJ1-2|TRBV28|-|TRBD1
CASRNRGGSYGYTF
TGTGCCAGCAGGAACAGGGGGGGGAGCTATGGCTACACCTTC
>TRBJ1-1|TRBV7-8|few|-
CASSLGRGRYTEAFF
TGTGCCAGCAGCTTAGGGCGGGGGCGGTACACTGAAGCTTTCTTT
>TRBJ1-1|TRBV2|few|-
CASSEATRSEAFF
TGTGCCAGCAGTGAAGCGACGAGATCTGAAGCTTTCTTT
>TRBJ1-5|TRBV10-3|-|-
CAISESGNSNRPQHF
TGTGCCATCAGTGAGTCAGGGAACAGCAATCGGCCCCAGCATTTT
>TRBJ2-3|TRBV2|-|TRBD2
CAMNSGGAWDTQYF
TGTGCCATGAATAGCGGGGGGGCTTGGGATACGCAGTATTTT
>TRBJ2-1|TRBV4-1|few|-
CASSHLRGTLDNEQFF
TGCGCCAGCAGCCATCTCCGGGGGACACTAGACAATGAGCAGTTCTTC
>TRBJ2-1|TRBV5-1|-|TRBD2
CASGGVVPSEQFF
TGCGCCAGTGGGGGGGTAGTCCCCAGTGAGCAGTTCTTC
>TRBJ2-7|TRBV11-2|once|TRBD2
CASSLGSSGRGEQYF
TGTGCCAGCAGCTTAGGTTCTAGCGGACGAGGGGAGCAGTACTTC
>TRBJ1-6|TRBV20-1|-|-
CSGRESSYNSPLHF
TGCAGTGGGCGGGAAAGCTCCTATAATTCACCCCTCCACTTT
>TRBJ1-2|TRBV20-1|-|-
CSARGWEGYTF
TGCAGTGCTAGGGGGTGGGAAGGCTACACCTTC
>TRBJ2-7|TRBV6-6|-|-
CANSEGAEQYF
TGTGCCAACAGTGAGGGTGCCGAGCAGTACTTC
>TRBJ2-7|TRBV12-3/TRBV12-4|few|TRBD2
CASSLRTSGTSEQYF
TGTGCCAGCAGTCTCAGGACTAGCGGGACGAGCGAGCAGTACTTC
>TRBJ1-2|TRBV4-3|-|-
CASSQGAVGYTF
TGCGCCAGCAGCCAGGGGGCTGTTGGCTACACCTTC
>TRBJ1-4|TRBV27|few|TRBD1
CASRKQGQGRGANEKLFF
TGTGCCAGCAGAAAACAGGGACAGGGGAGGGGAGCTAATGAAAAACTGTTTTTT
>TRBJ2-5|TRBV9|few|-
CASSVAGNSGETQYF
TGTGCCAGCAGCGTCGCAGGGAACTCGGGGGAGACCCAGTACTTC
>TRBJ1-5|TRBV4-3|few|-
CASSQAYSGTQHF
TGCGCCAGCAGCCAAGCGTATAGCGGGACCCAGCATTTT
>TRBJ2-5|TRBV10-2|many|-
CASSESTRLKKTQYF
TGCGCCAGCAGTGAGTCGACCAGACTGAAAAAGACCCAGTACTTC
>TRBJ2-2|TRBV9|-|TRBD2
CASSDGTITRTGELFF
TGTGCCAGCAGCGATGGGACTATTACTCGCACCGGGGAGCTGTTTTTT
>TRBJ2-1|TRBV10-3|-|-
CAISVDDNEQFF
TGTGCCATCAGTGTAGACGACAATGAGCAGTTCTTC
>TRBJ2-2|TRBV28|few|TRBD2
CASSFGSGDTGELFF
TGTGCCAGCAGTTTTGGCAGCGGGGACACCGGGGAGCTGTTTTTT
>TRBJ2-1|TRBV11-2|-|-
CASSPPTSFVDKQFF
TGTGCCAGCAGCCCCCCTACGAGTTTTGTCGATAAGCAGTTCTTC
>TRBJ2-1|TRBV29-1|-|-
CSVLRGGYSYNEQFF
TGCAGCGTTTTGCGGGGAGGTTACTCCTACAATGAGCAGTTCTTC
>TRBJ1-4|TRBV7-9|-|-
CASSWGRAPNEKLFF
TGTGCCAGCAGCTGGGGACGCGCTCCCAATGAAAAACTGTTTTTT
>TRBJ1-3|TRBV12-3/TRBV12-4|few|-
CASSPPHTGTFGNTIYF
TGTGCCAGCAGCCCTCCCCATACAGGGACTTTTGGAAACACCATATATTTT
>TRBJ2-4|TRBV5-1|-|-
CASSVQPDLAKNIQYF
TGCGCCAGCAGCGTACAGCCAGACTTAGCCAAAAACATTCAGTACTTC
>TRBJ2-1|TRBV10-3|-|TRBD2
CAISEALAGGQNEQFF
TGTGCCATCAGTGAGGCCCTAGCGGGGGGTCAGAATGAGCAGTTCTTC
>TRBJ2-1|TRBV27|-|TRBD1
CASRRDRLYNEQFF
TGTGCCAGCCGTCGGGACAGACTTTACAATGAGCAGTTCTTC
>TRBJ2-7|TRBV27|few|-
CASSPSGVSSYEQYF
TGTGCCAGCAGCCCTTCTGGGGTAAGCTCCTACGAGCAGTACTTC
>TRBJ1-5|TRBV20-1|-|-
CSVYPGPINQPQHF
TGCAGTGTTTACCCGGGACCGATTAATCAGCCCCAGCATTTT
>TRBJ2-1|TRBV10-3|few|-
CAISQGSDINEQFF
TGTGCCATCAGTCAGGGATCTGATATCAATGAGCAGTTCTTC
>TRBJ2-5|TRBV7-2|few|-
CASSLGGHGQETQYF
TGTGCCAGCAGCTTAGGCGGACATGGTCAAGAGACCCAGTACTTC
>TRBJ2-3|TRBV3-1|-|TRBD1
CASSQKDRSATDTQYF
TGTGCCAGCAGCCAGAAGGACAGGTCAGCCACAGATACGCAGTATTTT
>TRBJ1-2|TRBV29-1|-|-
CSVEGWEGFCYTF
TGCAGCGTTGAAGGGTGGGAAGGGTTCTGCTACACCTTC
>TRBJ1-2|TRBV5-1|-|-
CASSPDSAIGGYTF
TGCGCCAGCAGCCCGGACAGTGCAATCGGTGGCTACACCTTC
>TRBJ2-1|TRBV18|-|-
CASSHPTDTNSYNEQFF
TGTGCCAGCTCACACCCAACAGACACTAACTCCTACAATGAGCAGTTCTTC